Below are 19 T cell receptor beta chains sequenced from a single sample in a study of monozygotic twins with inflammatory bowel disease. TCRdb reprocessed the 5' RACE reads, with one entry per CDR3 protein and no DNA. The sample holds about 140,000 distinct CDR3 sequences. Source material: blood. The origin of the receptors is a human donor with ulcerative colitis or Crohn's disease, or a healthy co-twin of an affected twin (not recorded which).

This chain connects TRBV7-3 to TRBJ1-1; checking the TCRdb D call of TRBD1 is not possible without DNA. This CDR3 region has 13 residues. Germline CDR1 and CDR2: SGHTA and FQGTGA. The CDR3 reads CASSLIRGTEAFF.

The CDR3 loop is CASSSSPPLAGGNYNEQFF. This chain connects TRBV5-1 to TRBJ2-1; TCRdb names TRBD2, which stays unverified in the absence of DNA. Per the germline V gene, CDR1 is SGHRS and CDR2 is YFSETQ. The CDR3 contains 19 residues.

V and J are TRBV5-1 and TRBJ2-7; the TCRdb D gene call, TRBD1, has no DNA to confirm it. CDR3 length: 15 residues. CDR1 is SGHRS and CDR2 is YFSETQ in the germline V gene. The CDR3 here is CASSKKRGPTYEQYF.

The chain employs TRBV5-1 and TRBJ2-5; TCRdb's D gene call, TRBD2, goes unchecked for lack of DNA. The CDR3 loop spans 15 amino acids. Germline V gene lookup returns CDR1 SGHRS and CDR2 YFSETQ. This CDR3 is CASSLESYSSETQYF.

This chain joins TRBV7-6 and TRBJ1-3; TCRdb's D gene call, TRBD1, goes unchecked for lack of DNA. Germline loops: CDR1 SGHVS, CDR2 FNYEAQ. CDR3 length equals 14 residues. The CDR3 loop is CASSLSGTGNTIYF.

V usage is TRBV28 and J usage is TRBJ2-7; the TCRdb call, TRBD1, lacks DNA for checking. This CDR3 spans 13 amino acids. The germline CDR1 and CDR2 sequences are MDHEN and SYDVKM. The CDR3 here is CASRMDRAYEQYF.

This chain links TRBV29-1 with TRBJ2-3; TCRdb's D call of TRBD2 is untestable without DNA. CDR1 and CDR2 (germline): SQVTM, ANQGSEA. The CDR3 is made up of 15 amino acids. CDR3 region: CSVGLSTRGTDTQYF.

CDR3 residues: CASSLSTAMTETQYF. The rearrangement uses TRBV5-1 and TRBJ2-5. The CDR3 sequence is 15 residues long. Germline CDR1 SGHRS, CDR2 YFSETQ.

The gene calls are TRBV6-6 and TRBJ2-5. Per germline, CDR1 MNHNY and CDR2 SVGAGI (reference sequence). This CDR3 comprises 14 residues. The CDR3 spells CASSYSRQEGTQYF.

J is TRBJ1-5 and V is TRBV20-1; TCRdb selects TRBD1, and the lack of DNA leaves this call unchecked. The CDR3 has 15 residues. CDR1 is DFQATT, CDR2 SNEGSKA, per germline (reference sequence). Here the CDR3 reads CSARDRRQGNQPQHF.

The CDR3: CASSLGFAKNMQYF. The chain links TRBV7-2 to TRBJ2-4. The germline CDR1 and CDR2 sequences are SGHTA and FQGNSA. This CDR3 spans 14 amino acids.

The V gene is TRBV20-1, the J gene TRBJ1-2. Germline lookup yields CDR1 DFQATT and CDR2 SNEGSKA (reference sequence). There are 12 residues in the CDR3. The CDR3 sequence is CSAYRVSYGYTF.

The rearrangement links TRBV20-1 to TRBJ2-7; the D gene TCRdb calls, TRBD1, cannot be checked with no DNA. This CDR3 spans 11 amino acids. Germline-derived CDR1 and CDR2 are DFQATT and SNEGSKA (reference sequence). CDR3 region: CSVPTGTGDYF.

This chain joins TRBV27 and TRBJ2-7; TCRdb proposes TRBD2, but this gene call is untestable without DNA. The CDR3 loop spans 15 amino acids. CDR1 MNHEY and CDR2 SMNVEV come from the germline V gene (reference sequence). CDR3 sequence reads: CASSPSGGAFYEQYF.

The V and J genes are TRBV7-8 and TRBJ2-1; TCRdb's D gene call, TRBD2, goes unchecked for lack of DNA. Germline V gene sequence: CDR1 SGHVS, CDR2 FQNEAQ. The CDR3 has 15 residues. The CDR3 sequence: CASLRSSPNYNEQFF.

The chain is built from TRBV29-1 and TRBJ2-2; TCRdb's D call of TRBD1 is untestable without DNA. Germline CDR1 and CDR2: SQVTM and ANQGSEA. This CDR3 has 15 residues. The CDR3: CSVSVGAGELGELFF.

This chain uses TRBV7-2 with TRBJ2-7; lacking DNA, the TRBD2 call made by TCRdb goes unchecked. CDR1 SGHTA and CDR2 FQGNSA come from the germline V gene. The CDR3 length is 14 residues. CDR3 amino acids: CASSLSSGGPEQYF.

The rearrangement joins TRBV4-3 to TRBJ2-7; the D call from TCRdb, TRBD1, cannot be confirmed without DNA. CDR1 LGHNA and CDR2 YSLEER come from the germline V gene. The CDR3 has 16 residues. The chain's CDR3 is CASSQEDRAPYYEQYF.

The chain links TRBV20-1 to TRBJ2-1. The CDR3 is made up of 16 amino acids. CDR1 and CDR2 from the germline V gene are DFQATT and SNEGSKA (reference sequence). This CDR3 reads CSARDPLAGNYNEQFF.